Listed here are 6 T cell receptor beta chains from one sample, sequenced in a study of shared clonotypes between healthy human individuals. It was CD45RO-negative cells, positively selected for CCR7, that made up naive CD8 cells, with terminally differentiated effector memory CD45RA+ cells excluded. TCRdb's table, derived via immunoSEQ multiplex PCR, lists solely in-frame clones and lacks some. The sample lists 600,000 or so clones, around 95% occurring once. Sample: naive CD8+ T cells sorted from blood. These receptors all come from a woman aged 25-40 years in good health.

The rearrangement links TRBV6-5 to TRBJ2-7; 7 bases map to TRBD1. Looked up from germline, CDR1 is MNHEY and CDR2 is SVGAGI. V dropped 3 bases and J dropped 4; count of bases not matched to a gene: 9. The CDR3 contains 15 residues. CDR3 DNA: TGTGCCAGCAGTTATTCCACAGGGGTAGTATACGAGCAGTACTTC. This gives the protein CASSYSTGVVYEQYF.

The CDR3 here is CASSPPDRADEQFF. CDR3 sequence (DNA): TGTGCCAGCAGTCCCCCCGACAGGGCCGATGAGCAGTTCTTC. V gene TRBV28 combines with J gene TRBJ2-1; 7 bases fit TRBD1. The length of the CDR3 is 14 residues. The ends lost 5 bases at V and 8 bases at J; junction bases unmatched: 9. From germline, CDR1 is MDHEN and CDR2 SYDVKM.

This clone was picked up one time. The chain carries TRBV27 and TRBJ1-4; D call uncertain. The V gene lost 6 bases and the J gene lost 5 bases, with 7 bases spanning the gap. The V gene's germline CDR1 is MNHEY and CDR2 SMNVEV (reference sequence). The CDR3 totals 12 residues. The CDR3 coding sequence is TGTGCCAGCAGGCGGCCGAATGAAAAACTGTTTTTT. Translation gives CASRRPNEKLFF.

The chain is built from TRBV9 and TRBJ2-2; D uncertain. This CDR3 comprises 12 residues. Germline CDR1 and CDR2: SGDLS and YYNGEE. V lost 7 bases and J lost 2, with 6 bases in between. CDR3 loop: CASSRNTGELFF. The DNA for the CDR3 is TGTGCCAGCTCTCGAAACACCGGGGAGCTGTTTTTT.

The rearrangement joins TRBV2 to TRBJ2-2; TRBD1 agrees at 9 bases. J was trimmed by 2 bases and V by 6 bases; bases with no gene match: 4. In germline, CDR1 is SNHLY, CDR2 FYNNEI. The CDR3 length is 15 residues. DNA of the CDR3: TGTGCCAGCAGCCAGGGACAGGGCAACACCGGGGAGCTGTTTTTT. Translating gives CASSQGQGNTGELFF.

CDR3 in amino acids: CAWNEEGSNYGYTF. The CDR3 DNA follows: TGTGCCTGGAACGAGGAAGGATCGAACTATGGCTACACCTTC. The chain recombines TRBV30 with TRBJ1-2; D not certain. CDR1 is GTSNPN and CDR2 is SVGIG in the germline V gene (reference sequence). The CDR3 is made up of 14 amino acids. Trimming removed 4 bases from V and 2 bases from J, with 14 bases in between.